This T cell receptor (beta chain) was profiled in a study of post-analysis software for immune sequencing data (dated by TCRdb to about 2015). The study in broad terms: Relapsing-remitting, secondary progressive and progressive-relapsing multiple sclerosis were recorded as disease courses, and subtype annotation was lacking for some patients. A subset of samples was prepared in parallel using single-end sample barcoding, then pooled and co-amplified after Illumina adapter ligation. Patient repertoires were compared against ten to eleven previously published healthy control repertoires from donors aged roughly 6 to 26 years. Findings and caveats that apply to the study as a whole: Multiple sclerosis patients had significantly lower normalized Chao1 diversity than controls, a result that suggests substantial peripheral T-cell clonal expansion. The control group was slightly older than the multiple sclerosis patient group. Four or five TRBV segments, including TRBV5-6, TRBV5-1 and TRBV20-1, were significantly more frequent in patients than controls. When samples were clustered directly using the F measure, samples prepared in the same batch co-clustered strongly, which prompted a batch-effect correction.

To demonstrate the VDJtools post-analysis software, the study profiled TCR beta repertoires from the peripheral blood of under 15 young patients with multiple sclerosis. Multiple sclerosis patients were children and adolescents aged about 6 to 17 years. Details on this clonotype: It has no known antigen specificity. No per-base quality is available; no much larger clone lies one base away.

Preparation of the library involved PCR. Sequencer: Illumina HiSeq 2500. To reduce PCR and sequencing biases, unique molecular identifiers were built into the TCR beta cDNA libraries. Approximately 500,000 cDNA molecules were obtained for every 1 to 10 million input T cells, so each molecule roughly corresponded to one T cell. Patient libraries were prepared and sequenced with the same protocol used for the earlier healthy control dataset. Within a given batch, samples were prepared together, multiplexed and sequenced on the same HiSeq lane. The authors processed their data as follows. Raw barcoded reads were processed with MIGEC, discarding single-read molecular identifier groups before consensus assembly and CDR3 extraction. Clonotype tables were post-analysed with VDJtools, normalizing diversity by down-sampling all datasets to the smallest sample size. Repertoire overlap clustering matched CDR3 amino acid but not nucleotide sequences to correct batch-related cross-sample contamination. TCRdb reworked the public reads: Q25 trimming with fastp, MiXCR clone assembly, productive beta chains retained. Entries are consolidated by CDR3 protein sequence, retaining the most common genes and DNA. TCRdb's processing, not the authors' own work, is the source of the V and J calls. The sample includes hundreds of thousands of distinct CDR3 sequences, with about 53% observed a single time. The ten largest account for around 4.5% of the sample.

Taken from the germline V gene (reference sequence), the CDR1 and CDR2 loops are DFQATT and SNEGSKA. V drops 1 base and J drops 10 bases, leaving 11 bases in between. From the cysteine through the phenylalanine, the CDR3 covers 12 amino acids. Of the read, only the CDR3 DNA is kept; its 36 bases are in frame from base 1. The V and J segments used are TRBV20-1 and TRBJ2-1; the D region possibly corresponds to TRBD2 (6 bases align). Sample: blood. This receptor was taken from a girl under 18 with multiple sclerosis. The CDR3 reads as follows: CSARGLLAEQFF. The nucleotide sequence reads as follows: TGCAGTGCTAGAGGACTGCTAGCGGAGCAGTTCTTC.